The clone carrying this T cell receptor beta chain appeared once. Its antigen is undetermined. The study drew the donors from its 120-subject validation cohort, separate from the approximately 700-subject first cohort. This entry belongs to a study of cytomegalovirus exposure and HLA in healthy donors. Across the whole study: A subsequent analysis reported that the 120 or so validation repertoires were produced on the same platform that had also been used for the roughly 700 first-cohort repertoires. The study's findings and limits: Some TCR beta chains (about 180 of them) were listed as cytomegalovirus-associated. Most sequenced TCRs were rare (though some public TCRs occurred in many donors).

Data came from immunoSEQ multiplex PCR; TCRdb stores just in-frame clones and leaves some out. Of about 150,000 clones detected, approximately 90% appear once; the ten largest clones hold about 2.7%. The TCR comes from a man in his late teens or twenties in good health and CMV-seronegative. Sequencing was done on a sample of PBMCs.

The DNA of the CDR3 is TGTGCCAGCTCCGACAATAGCGCTGGGGACACTGAAGCTTTCTTT. Its translation: CASSDNSAGDTEAFF. V is TRBV18 and J is TRBJ1-1; D is unclear. The V end was cut by 6 bases, the J end by 3 bases, with 17 bases between. The CDR3 spans 15 residues. In germline, CDR1 is KGHSH, CDR2 LQKENI.